Reported below is one T cell receptor beta chain. These data come from a study of control samples from healthy donors and cancer patients. This table comes from immunoSEQ multiplex PCR, and its TCRdb copy is limited to in-frame clones, with some not included. The repertoire includes more than 95,000 clones, over 85% of them detected once, and roughly 2.6% sits in the top ten. The CDR3 runs to 17 residues. V lost 4 bases and J lost 6; bases outside the gene matches: 13. CDR1 SEHNR and CDR2 FQNEAQ come from the germline V gene (reference sequence). The chain links TRBV7-9 to TRBJ1-4; TRBD1 agrees at 8 bases. This TCR derives from a man under 40 in good health. The sequenced sample consisted of blood. In nucleotides, the CDR3 is TGTGCCAGCAGCTATGGACAGGGAGAGGGGAATCATGAAAAACTGTTTTTT. Translating gives CASSYGQGEGNHEKLFF.